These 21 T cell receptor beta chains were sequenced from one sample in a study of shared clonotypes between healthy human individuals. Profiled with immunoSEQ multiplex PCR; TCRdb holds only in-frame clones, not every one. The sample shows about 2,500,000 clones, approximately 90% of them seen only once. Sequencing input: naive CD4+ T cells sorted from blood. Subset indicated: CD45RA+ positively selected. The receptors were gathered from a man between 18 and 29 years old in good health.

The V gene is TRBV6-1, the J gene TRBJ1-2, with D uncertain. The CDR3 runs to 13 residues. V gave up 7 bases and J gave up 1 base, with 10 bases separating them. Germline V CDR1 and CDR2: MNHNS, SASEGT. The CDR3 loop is CASNTGNNYGYTF. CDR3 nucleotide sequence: TGTGCCAGCAATACGGGGAATAACTATGGCTACACCTTC.

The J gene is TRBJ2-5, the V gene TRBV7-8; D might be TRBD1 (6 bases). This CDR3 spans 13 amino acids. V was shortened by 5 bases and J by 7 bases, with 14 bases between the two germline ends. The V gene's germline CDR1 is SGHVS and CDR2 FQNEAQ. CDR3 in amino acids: CASSMDSRGTQYF. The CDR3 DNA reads TGTGCCAGCAGCATGGACAGTAGAGGGACCCAGTACTTC.

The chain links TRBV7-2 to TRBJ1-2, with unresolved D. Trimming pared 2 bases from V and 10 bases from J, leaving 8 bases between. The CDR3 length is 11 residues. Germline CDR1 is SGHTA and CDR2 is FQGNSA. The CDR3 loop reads CASSLMGDYTF. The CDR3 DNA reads TGTGCCAGCAGCTTAATGGGAGACTACACCTTC.

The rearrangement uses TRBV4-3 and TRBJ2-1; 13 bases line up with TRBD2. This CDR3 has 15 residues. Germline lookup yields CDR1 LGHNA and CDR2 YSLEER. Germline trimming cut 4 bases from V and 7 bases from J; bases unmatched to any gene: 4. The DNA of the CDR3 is TGCGCCAGCAGCCCCAGACTAGCGGGAGGAAATGAGCAGTTCTTC. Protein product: CASSPRLAGGNEQFF.

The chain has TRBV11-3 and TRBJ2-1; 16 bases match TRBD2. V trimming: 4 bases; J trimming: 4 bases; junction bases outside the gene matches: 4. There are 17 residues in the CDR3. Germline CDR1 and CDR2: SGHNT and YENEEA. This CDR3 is CASSSGLAGGWYNEQFF. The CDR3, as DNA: TGTGCCAGCAGCTCGGGACTAGCGGGAGGGTGGTACAATGAGCAGTTCTTC.

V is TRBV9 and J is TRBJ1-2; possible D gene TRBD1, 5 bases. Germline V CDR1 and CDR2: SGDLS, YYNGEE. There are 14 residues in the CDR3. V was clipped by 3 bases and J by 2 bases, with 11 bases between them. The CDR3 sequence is CASSGRVWNYGYTF. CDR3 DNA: TGTGCCAGCAGCGGCAGGGTATGGAACTATGGCTACACCTTC. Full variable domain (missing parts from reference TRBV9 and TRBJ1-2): DSGVTQTPKHLITATGQRVTLRCSPRSGDLSVYWYQQSLDQGLQFLIQYYNGEERAKGNILERFSAQQFPDLHSELNLSSLELGDSALYFCASSGRVWNYGYTFGSGTRLTVV.

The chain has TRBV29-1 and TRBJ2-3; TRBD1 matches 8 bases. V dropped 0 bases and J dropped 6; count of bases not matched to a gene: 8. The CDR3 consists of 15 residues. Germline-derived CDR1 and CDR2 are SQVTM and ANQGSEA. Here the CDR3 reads CSVEDYTGGRDTQYF. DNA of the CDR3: TGCAGCGTTGAAGATTATACAGGGGGGCGCGATACGCAGTATTTT.

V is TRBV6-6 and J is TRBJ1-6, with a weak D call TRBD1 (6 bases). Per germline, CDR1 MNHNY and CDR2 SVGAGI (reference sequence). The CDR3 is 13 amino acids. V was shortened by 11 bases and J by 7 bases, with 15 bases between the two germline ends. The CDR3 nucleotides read TGTGCCGGGACGAGACAGGAGAATTCACCCCTCCACTTT. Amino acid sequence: CAGTRQENSPLHF.

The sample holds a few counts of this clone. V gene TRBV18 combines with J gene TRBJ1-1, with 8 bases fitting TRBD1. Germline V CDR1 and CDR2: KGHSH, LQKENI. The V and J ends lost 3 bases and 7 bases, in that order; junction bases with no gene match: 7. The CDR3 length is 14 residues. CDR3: CASSPPPGQVEAFF. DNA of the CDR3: TGTGCCAGCTCACCGCCCCCGGGACAGGTTGAAGCTTTCTTT. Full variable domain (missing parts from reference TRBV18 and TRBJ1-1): NAGVMQNPRHLVRRRGQEARLRCSPMKGHSHVYWYRQLPEEGLKFMVYLQKENIIDESGMPKERFSAEFPKEGPSILRIQQVVRGDSAAYFCASSPPPGQVEAFFGQGTRLTVV.

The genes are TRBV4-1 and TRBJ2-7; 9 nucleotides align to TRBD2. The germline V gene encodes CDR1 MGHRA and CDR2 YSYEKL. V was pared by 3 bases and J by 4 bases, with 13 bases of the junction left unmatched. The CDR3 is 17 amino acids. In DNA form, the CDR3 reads TGCGCCAGCAGCCAGGGGAGGTTAGATAGCGGGGGTTACGAGCAGTACTTC. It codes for CASSQGRLDSGGYEQYF.

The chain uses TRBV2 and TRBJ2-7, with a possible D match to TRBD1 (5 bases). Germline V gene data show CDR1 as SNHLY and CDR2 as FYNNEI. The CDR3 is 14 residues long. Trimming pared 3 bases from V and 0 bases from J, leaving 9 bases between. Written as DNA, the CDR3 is TGTGCCAGCAGTGACAGGACACACTCCTACGAGCAGTACTTC. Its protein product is CASSDRTHSYEQYF. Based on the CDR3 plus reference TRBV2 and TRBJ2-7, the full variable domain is EPEVTQTPSHQVTQMGQEVILRCVPISNHLYFYWYRQILGQKVEFLVSFYNNEISEKSEIFDDQFSVERPDGSNFTLKIRSTKLEDSAMYFCASSDRTHSYEQYFGPGTRLTVT.

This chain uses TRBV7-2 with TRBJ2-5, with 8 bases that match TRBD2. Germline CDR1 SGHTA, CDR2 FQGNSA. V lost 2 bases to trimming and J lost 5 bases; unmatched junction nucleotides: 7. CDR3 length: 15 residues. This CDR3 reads CASSLSSGKWETQYF. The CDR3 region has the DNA TGTGCCAGCAGCTTAAGTAGCGGGAAGTGGGAGACCCAGTACTTC.

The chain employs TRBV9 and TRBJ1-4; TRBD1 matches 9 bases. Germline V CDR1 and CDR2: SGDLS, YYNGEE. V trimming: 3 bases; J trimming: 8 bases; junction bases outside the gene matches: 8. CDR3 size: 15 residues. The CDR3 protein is CASSGTGGSSEKLFF. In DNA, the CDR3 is TGTGCCAGCAGCGGAACAGGGGGCTCGAGCGAAAAACTGTTTTTT.

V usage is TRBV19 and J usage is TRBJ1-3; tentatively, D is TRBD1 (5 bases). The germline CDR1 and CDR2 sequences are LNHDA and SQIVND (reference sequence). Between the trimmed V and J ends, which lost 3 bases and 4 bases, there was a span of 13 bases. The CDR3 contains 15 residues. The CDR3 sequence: CASSIAAAGGNTIYF. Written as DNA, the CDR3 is TGTGCCAGTAGTATCGCGGCGGCAGGGGGAAACACCATATATTTT. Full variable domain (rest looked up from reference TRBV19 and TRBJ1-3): DGGITQSPKYLFRKEGQNVTLSCEQNLNHDAMYWYRQDPGQGLRLIYYSQIVNDFQKGDIAEGYSVSREKKESFPLTVTSAQKNPTAFYLCASSIAAAGGNTIYFGEGSWLTVV.

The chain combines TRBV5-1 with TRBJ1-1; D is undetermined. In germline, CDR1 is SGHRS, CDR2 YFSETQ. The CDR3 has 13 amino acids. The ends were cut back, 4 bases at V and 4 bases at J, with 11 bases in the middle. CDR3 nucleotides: TGCGCCAGCAGCAATACAGATCTCACTGAAGCTTTCTTT. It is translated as CASSNTDLTEAFF.

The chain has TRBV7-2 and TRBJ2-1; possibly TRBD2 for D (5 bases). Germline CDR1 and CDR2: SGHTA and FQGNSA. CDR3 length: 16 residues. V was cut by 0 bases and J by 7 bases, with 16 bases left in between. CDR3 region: CASSLAGASATNEQFF. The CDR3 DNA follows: TGTGCCAGCAGCTTAGCGGGAGCGTCAGCAACTAATGAGCAGTTCTTC.

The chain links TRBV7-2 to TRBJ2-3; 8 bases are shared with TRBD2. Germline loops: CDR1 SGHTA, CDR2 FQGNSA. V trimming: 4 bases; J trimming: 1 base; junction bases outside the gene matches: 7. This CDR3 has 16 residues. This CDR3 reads CASSSSGGGGTDTQYF. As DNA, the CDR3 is TGTGCCAGCAGCTCGAGCGGGGGCGGGGGCACAGATACGCAGTATTTT.

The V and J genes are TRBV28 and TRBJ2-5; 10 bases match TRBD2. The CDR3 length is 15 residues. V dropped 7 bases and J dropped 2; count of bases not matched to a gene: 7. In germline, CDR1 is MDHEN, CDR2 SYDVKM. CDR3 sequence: CASTRTSGSQETQYF. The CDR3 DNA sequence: TGTGCCAGCACGAGGACTAGCGGTTCTCAAGAGACCCAGTACTTC.

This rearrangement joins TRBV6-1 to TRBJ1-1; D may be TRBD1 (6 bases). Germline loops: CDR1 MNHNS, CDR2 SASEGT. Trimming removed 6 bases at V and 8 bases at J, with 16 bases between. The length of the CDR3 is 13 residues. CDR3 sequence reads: CASSRGTFTEAFF. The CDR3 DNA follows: TGTGCCAGCAGCCGTGGGACATTCACAGAAGCTTTCTTT.

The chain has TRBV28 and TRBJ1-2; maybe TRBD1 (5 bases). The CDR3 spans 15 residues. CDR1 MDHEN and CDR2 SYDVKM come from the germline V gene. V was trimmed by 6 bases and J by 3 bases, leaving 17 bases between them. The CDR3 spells CASRRRDPGYYGYTF. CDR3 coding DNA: TGTGCCAGCAGGCGCCGGGACCCCGGATACTATGGCTACACCTTC.

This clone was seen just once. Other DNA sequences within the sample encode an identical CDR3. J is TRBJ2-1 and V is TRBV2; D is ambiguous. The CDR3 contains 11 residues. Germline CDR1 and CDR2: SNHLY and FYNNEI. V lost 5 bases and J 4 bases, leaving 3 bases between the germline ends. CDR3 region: CASSYYNEQFF. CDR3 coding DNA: TGTGCCAGCAGTTATTACAATGAGCAGTTCTTC.